A selection of T cell receptor beta chains follows, all from one sample in a study of T cells expressing NK-cell markers. TCRdb re-called the 5' RACE reads and gives one entry per CDR3 protein, without DNA. The sample holds about 450,000 distinct CDR3 sequences. The sequenced material came from blood T cells: a sorted CD56 or NKG2C T cell subset, CD4+ or CD8+ T cells, or bulk PBMC T cells (not recorded which). Receptors were obtained from a woman between 18 and 70 years old in good health. The CDR3 runs from the conserved cysteine through the conserved F or W. The order of the fields is V gene, J gene, CDR3 protein.

>TRBV20-1|TRBJ2-6
CSAPRFSGANVLTF
>TRBV19|TRBJ1-6
CASSLGPLNSPLHF
>TRBV4-1|TRBJ1-6
CASSQIRNNSPLHF
>TRBV28|TRBJ2-7
CASSFGGIRFSYEQYF
>TRBV14|TRBJ1-6
CASNRGRNSPLHF
>TRBV7-9|TRBJ1-1
CASSAGGFTEAFF
>TRBV6-2/TRBV6-3|TRBJ2-7
CASTSDREHYEQYF
>TRBV18|TRBJ2-1
CASSPTGANEQFF
>TRBV20-1|TRBJ1-1
CSARRSSGESGTEAFF
>TRBV12-3/TRBV12-4|TRBJ2-3
CASSGITNSRSDTQYF
>TRBV7-6|TRBJ2-5
CASSLHTGLVGETQYF
>TRBV10-3|TRBJ1-6
CAISESGSPLHF
>TRBV4-3|TRBJ2-1
CASSQVGGLYNEQFF
>TRBV20-1|TRBJ2-3
CSARDVGTRPPF
>TRBV5-4|TRBJ2-5
CASSKQETQYF
>TRBV29-1|TRBJ2-1
CSVEDLAESYNEQFF
>TRBV29-1|TRBJ2-5
CSVERTEETQYF